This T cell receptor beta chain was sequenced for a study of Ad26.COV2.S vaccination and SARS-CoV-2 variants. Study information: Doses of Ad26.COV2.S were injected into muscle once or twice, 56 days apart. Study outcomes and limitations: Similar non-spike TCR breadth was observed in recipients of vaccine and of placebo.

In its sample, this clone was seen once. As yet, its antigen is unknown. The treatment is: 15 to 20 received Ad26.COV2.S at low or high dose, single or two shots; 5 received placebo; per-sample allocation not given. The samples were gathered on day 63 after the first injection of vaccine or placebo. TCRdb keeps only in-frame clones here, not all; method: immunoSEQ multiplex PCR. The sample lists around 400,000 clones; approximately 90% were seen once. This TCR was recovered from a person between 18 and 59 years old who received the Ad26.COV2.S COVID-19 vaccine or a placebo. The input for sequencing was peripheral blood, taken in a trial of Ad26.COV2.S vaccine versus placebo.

Written as DNA, the CDR3 is TGTGCCAGCAGTTACTCTTTTGGTTCGGTATTCATGAACACTGAAGCTTTCTTT. Its protein is CASSYSFGSVFMNTEAFF. The V gene is TRBV6-2 or TRBV6-3, the J gene TRBJ1-1; D gene uncertain. The CDR3 extends over 18 amino acids. V was shortened by 0 bases and J by 0 bases, with 17 bases between the two germline ends. Germline V lookup: CDR1 MNHEY, CDR2 SVGEGT.